The clone carrying this T cell receptor (beta chain) was seen once. CDR3 length equals 14 residues. V lost 4 bases, J lost 2 bases, and 11 bases lay in between. Germline CDR1 is ENHRY and CDR2 is SYGVKD. The source of the sample is a study of blood T cell repertoires in COVID-19. Measured with immunoSEQ multiplex PCR; TCRdb has only the in-frame clones, and not every one. The data contain roughly 340,000 clones, 80% to 90% of them singletons. Recruitment covered 20 to 25 US areas and drew participants whose ages spanned about 18 to 95 years. The chain couples TRBV10-3 to TRBJ1-1, with a possible D match to TRBD1 (5 bases). Sequenced material: PBMCs or T cells enriched from blood (not recorded which). This receptor was obtained from a man younger than 35 who had recovered from COVID-19. Here the CDR3 reads CAISAGRDNTEAFF. The DNA for the CDR3 is TGTGCCATCAGTGCCGGCAGGGATAACACTGAAGCTTTCTTT.